This TCR beta chain comes out of a study of shared clonotypes between healthy human individuals. At the level of the study: Every donor yielded three CD4 naive, three CD4 memory, two CD8 naive and one CD8 memory plate.

Germline V lookup: CDR1 MRHNA, CDR2 SNTAGT. This CDR3 has 13 amino acids. The J segment lost 5 bases and the V segment lost 5 bases, leaving 2 bases of the junction unmatched. Using immunoSEQ multiplex PCR, the repertoire was profiled, and TCRdb retains in-frame clones only, with some absent. The sample yields about 2.3 million clones, 85% to 95% seen once. A note on this clone: Its antigen is as yet unknown.

CD4+ cell separation produced CD45RA+ naive and CD45RA-negative memory subsets. Broader study findings: The generation probabilities recorded for non-shared clonotypes fell below those of clonotypes shared by all four donors.

The chain uses TRBV6-4 and TRBJ2-1, with 8 bases lining up with TRBD2. Sequencing was performed on naive CD4+ T cells from PBMCs. Subset meaning: CD45RA+ positively selected. The sequence was collected from a man younger than 30 in good health. Some clones in this sample may be carry-over from other donors' samples. The CDR3 sequence: CASSKAGDNEQFF. In nucleotides, the CDR3 is TGTGCCAGCAGTAAAGCGGGAGACAATGAGCAGTTCTTC.